Shown below are 5 T cell receptor beta chains from a single sample sequenced in a study of T cell responses to AZD1222 COVID-19 vaccine (dated by TCRdb to the early 2020s). Receptor amplification or capture employed the immunoSEQ multiplex PCR assay. TCRdb's version of the immuneACCESS table is confined to in-frame rearrangements and falls short of the full clone set. An unresolved V gene accounts for under half of the shortfall where checked; the remainder is of unknown origin. The sample contains 70,000 to 95,000 clones, roughly 90% of them found a single time. The biggest ten clones account for less than 9% of the sample. Per the publication, the time point label means: about 28 days (+/-7) after the second vaccine dose. This sample comprised peripheral blood, obtained 28 days after the second AZD1222 dose. Receptors originate from an adult who received the AZD1222 COVID-19 vaccine.

This clone has just one count. The V and J genes are TRBV7-9 and TRBJ2-7; TRBD1 aligns across 9 bases. This CDR3 has 14 residues. V trimming: 5 bases; J trimming: 4 bases; junction bases outside the gene matches: 6. CDR1 SEHNR and CDR2 FQNEAQ come from the germline V gene (reference sequence). The CDR3: CASSPRDRVYEQYF. The CDR3 region has the DNA TGTGCCAGCAGCCCCCGGGACAGGGTGTACGAGCAGTACTTC.

This clone was counted once. This rearrangement joins TRBV11-2 to TRBJ1-5; D may be TRBD1 (5 bases). V was clipped by 3 bases and J by 5 bases, with 8 bases between them. From germline, CDR1 is SGHAT and CDR2 FQNNGV. CDR3 length: 13 residues. CDR3 coding DNA: TGTGCCAGCAGCTTTCAGGGAGATCAGCCCCAGCATTTT. This gives the protein CASSFQGDQPQHF.

The chain carries TRBV2 and TRBJ1-2; D gene ambiguous. Per the germline V gene, CDR1 is SNHLY and CDR2 is FYNNEI. The germline V and J ends were trimmed by 6 bases and 0 bases, with 8 bases remaining between them. This CDR3 is built from 13 residues. CDR3 region: CASSTLPNYGYTF. The CDR3 DNA reads TGTGCCAGCAGCACTCTTCCTAACTATGGCTACACCTTC.

This clone was detected ten times or more. The chain couples TRBV11-2 to TRBJ1-2; 7 bases are shared with TRBD1. J gave up 5 bases and V 6 bases, and 6 bases lay outside the gene matches. The germline V gene has CDR1 SGHAT and CDR2 FQNNGV. This CDR3 comprises 13 residues. CDR3 sequence: CASRRQGPYGYTF. The CDR3 coding sequence is TGTGCCAGCAGAAGACAGGGACCTTATGGCTACACCTTC.

This clone showed up just once. This chain connects TRBV28 to TRBJ1-1, with 8 bases fitting TRBD1. Germline loops: CDR1 MDHEN, CDR2 SYDVKM. This CDR3 has 14 amino acids. The ends lost 6 bases at V and 7 bases at J; junction bases unmatched: 10. This CDR3 reads CASSKWTGNLEAFF. CDR3 DNA: TGTGCCAGCAGCAAATGGACAGGGAACCTTGAAGCTTTCTTT.